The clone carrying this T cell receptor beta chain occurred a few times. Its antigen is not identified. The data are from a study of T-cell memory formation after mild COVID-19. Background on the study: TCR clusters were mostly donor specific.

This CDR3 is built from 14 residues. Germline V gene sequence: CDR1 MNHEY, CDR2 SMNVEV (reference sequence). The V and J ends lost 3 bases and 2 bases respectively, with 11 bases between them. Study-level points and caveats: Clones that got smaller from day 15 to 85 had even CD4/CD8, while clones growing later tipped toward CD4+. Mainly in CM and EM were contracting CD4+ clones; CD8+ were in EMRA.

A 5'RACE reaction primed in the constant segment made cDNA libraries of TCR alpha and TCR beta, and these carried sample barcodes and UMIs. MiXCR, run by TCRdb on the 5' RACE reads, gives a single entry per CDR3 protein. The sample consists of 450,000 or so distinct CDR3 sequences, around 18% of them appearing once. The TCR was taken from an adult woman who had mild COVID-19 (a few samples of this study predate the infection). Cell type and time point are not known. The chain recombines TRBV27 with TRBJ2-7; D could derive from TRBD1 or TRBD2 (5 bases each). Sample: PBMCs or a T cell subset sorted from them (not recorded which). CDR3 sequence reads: CASSFGGLAYEQYF. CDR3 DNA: TGTGCCAGCAGTTTTGGGGGTCTCGCCTACGAGCAGTACTTC.